This TCR beta chain originates from a study of cytomegalovirus exposure and HLA in healthy donors. Regarding this clone: Its matching antigen is unknown.

Notes on the study in general: In a later analysis, DRB1 alleles had the most associated TCRs; HLA-C alleles the fewest.

A multiplex PCR was run with 60 Vbeta primers and 13 Jbeta primers. Using immunoSEQ multiplex PCR, the repertoire was profiled, and TCRdb retains in-frame clones only, with some absent. The sample has 150,000 or so clones, roughly 78% seen once. V was pared by 3 bases and J by 1 base, with 10 bases between. CDR3 length: 15 amino acids. Germline values: CDR1 SGHTA, CDR2 FQGNSA. The sequence came from a woman in her forties or fifties in good health and CMV-seropositive. The rearrangement links TRBV7-2 to TRBJ1-5; a possible D gene is TRBD1 (6 bases). Input material: PBMCs. The CDR3 bases are TGTGCCAGCAGCTTTTCAGGACAGAGCAATCAGCCCCAGCATTTT. Its protein is CASSFSGQSNQPQHF.